This T cell receptor (beta chain) was sequenced during a study of T cell changes during pregnancy in multiple sclerosis. CDR1 is LGHNA and CDR2 is YNFKEQ in the germline V gene. This CDR3 region has 18 residues. V lost 1 base and J lost 5; bases outside the gene matches: 15. The table lists this clone with a count of one. Assay used: immunoSEQ multiplex PCR; TCRdb lists only in-frame clones, some missing. The sample gives about 100,000 clones, around 93% of which show up once; around 2.1% is in the top ten. The sample was peripheral blood, taken after pregnancy. The rearrangement links TRBV4-2 to TRBJ2-5, with TRBD2 matching over 8 bases. The source is a female donor with multiple sclerosis, enrolled in a pregnancy study. The DNA of the CDR3 is TGTGCCAGCAGCCAAGTTTTACTAGCGGTTCCCCACGGGGAGACCCAGTACTTC. Translation: CASSQVLLAVPHGETQYF.